This T cell receptor (beta chain) is from a study of glioma-infiltrating T cells. Overall study results and limits: Only very few CDR3 sequences appeared in both tissue and blood. Tissue-blood divergence was below expectation in non-neoplastic patients, above in gliomas.

Remarks on this clonotype: Antigen specificity is unknown.

The iRepertoire nested amplicon-rescue multiplex PCR amplified TCR alpha and beta CDR3s from RNA. Input was about 100-450 ng of tissue mRNA or PBMC total RNA. MiXCR, run by TCRdb on the multiplex PCR reads, gives a single entry per CDR3 protein. The sample includes around 170,000 distinct CDR3 sequences, approximately 40% of them seen just once. This TCR was recovered from a human donor with low-grade glioma or glioblastoma, undergoing nonglioma brain surgery, or in good health (not recorded which). The specimen was glioma tissue, nonneoplastic brain tissue, or PBMCs (not recorded which).

The DNA of the CDR3 is TGTGCCAGCAGCACCGGGACTAGCGGGCCCAAGCCCCAGTACTTC. Amino acids: CASSTGTSGPKPQYF. The chain couples TRBV28 to TRBJ2-5; 12 bases agree with TRBD2. This CDR3 comprises 15 residues. Germline CDR1 reads MDHEN; CDR2 reads SYDVKM. The J segment lost 9 bases and the V segment lost 6 bases, leaving 11 bases of the junction unmatched.